This T cell receptor beta chain derives from a study of T cells after yellow fever vaccination. Study conclusions and caveats: Peaking on day 5 versus 15, the secondary response was faster but weaker.

TCRdb re-analysed the 5' RACE reads in MiXCR, keeping a single row per CDR3 protein. The sample includes about 580,000 distinct CDR3 sequences, less than 20% of them seen just once. This clonotype was observed a few times. The antigen remains unidentified. V dropped 1 base and J dropped 5 bases, with 6 bases sitting between them. The germline V gene has CDR1 LGHDT and CDR2 YNNKEL (reference sequence). The CDR3 extends over 13 amino acids. This specimen was PBMCs, taken around 5 days after the first yellow fever vaccination. The receptor comes from a man between 18 and 29 years old who received the YFV17D yellow fever vaccine. The chain carries TRBV3-1 and TRBJ1-5; D gene ambiguous. The DNA of the CDR3 is TGTGCCAGCAGCCAAGCCGGTTATCAGCCCCAGCATTTT. Its translation: CASSQAGYQPQHF.